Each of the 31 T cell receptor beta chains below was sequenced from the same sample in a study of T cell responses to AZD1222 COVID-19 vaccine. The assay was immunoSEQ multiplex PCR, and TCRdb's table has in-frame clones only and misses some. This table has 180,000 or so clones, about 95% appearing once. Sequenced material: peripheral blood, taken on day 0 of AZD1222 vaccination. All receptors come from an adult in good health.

The CDR3 DNA follows: TGCGCCAGGAACAGGGGGGAGGCGAACACTGAAGCTTTCTTT. It encodes CARNRGEANTEAFF. This sequence joins TRBV10-1 and TRBJ1-1; the match to TRBD1 covers 8 bases. CDR3 size: 14 residues. Losses at the gene ends were 9 bases for V and 1 base for J; bases not matched to a gene: 7. Germline lookup yields CDR1 WNHNN and CDR2 SYGVQD (reference sequence).

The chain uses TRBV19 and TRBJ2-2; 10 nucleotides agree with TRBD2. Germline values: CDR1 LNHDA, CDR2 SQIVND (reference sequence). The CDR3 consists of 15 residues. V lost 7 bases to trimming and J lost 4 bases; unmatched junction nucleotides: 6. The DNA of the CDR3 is TGTGCCAGTATGGGGCGGACTAGCGGCACCGGGGAGCTGTTTTTT. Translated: CASMGRTSGTGELFF.

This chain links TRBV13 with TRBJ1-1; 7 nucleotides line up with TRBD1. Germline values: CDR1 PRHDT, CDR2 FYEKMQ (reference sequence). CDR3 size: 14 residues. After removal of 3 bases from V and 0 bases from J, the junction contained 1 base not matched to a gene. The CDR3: CASSLGTVNTEAFF. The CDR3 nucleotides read TGTGCCAGCAGCTTGGGGACAGTGAACACTGAAGCTTTCTTT.

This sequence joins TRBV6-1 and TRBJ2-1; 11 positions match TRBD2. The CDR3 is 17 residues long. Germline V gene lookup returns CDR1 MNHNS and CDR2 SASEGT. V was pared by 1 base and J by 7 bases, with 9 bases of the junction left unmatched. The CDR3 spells CASSEDPGLAGGNEQFF. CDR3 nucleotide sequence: TGTGCCAGCAGTGAAGACCCAGGACTAGCGGGCGGTAATGAGCAGTTCTTC.

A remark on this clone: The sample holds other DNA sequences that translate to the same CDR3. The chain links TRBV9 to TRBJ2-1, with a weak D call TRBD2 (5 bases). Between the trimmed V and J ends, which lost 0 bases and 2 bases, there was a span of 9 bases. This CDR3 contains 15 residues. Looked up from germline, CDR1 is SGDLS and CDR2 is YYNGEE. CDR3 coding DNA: TGTGCCAGCAGCGTAGATGGGAGACCCTACAATGAGCAGTTCTTC. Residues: CASSVDGRPYNEQFF.

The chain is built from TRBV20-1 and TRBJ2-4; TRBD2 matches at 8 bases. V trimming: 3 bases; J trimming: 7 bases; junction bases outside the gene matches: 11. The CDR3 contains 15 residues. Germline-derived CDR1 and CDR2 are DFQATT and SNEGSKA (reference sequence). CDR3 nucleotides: TGCAGTGCTAGTTCCCCCTCGAGCGGGAGTAACATTCAGTACTTC. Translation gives CSASSPSSGSNIQYF.

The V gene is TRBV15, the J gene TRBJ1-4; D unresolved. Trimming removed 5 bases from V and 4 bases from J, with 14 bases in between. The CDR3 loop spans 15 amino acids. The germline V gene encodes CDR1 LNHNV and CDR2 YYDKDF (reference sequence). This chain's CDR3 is CATSLSTAHNEKLFF. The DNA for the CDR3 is TGTGCCACCAGCTTATCGACCGCTCATAATGAAAAACTGTTTTTT.

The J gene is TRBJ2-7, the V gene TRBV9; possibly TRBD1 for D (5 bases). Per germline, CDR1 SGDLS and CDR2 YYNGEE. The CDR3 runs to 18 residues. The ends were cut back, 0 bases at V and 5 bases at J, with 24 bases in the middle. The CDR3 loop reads CASSVVSRGRKSDHEQYF. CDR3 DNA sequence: TGTGCCAGCAGCGTAGTTAGTAGGGGAAGAAAAAGCGACCACGAGCAGTACTTC.

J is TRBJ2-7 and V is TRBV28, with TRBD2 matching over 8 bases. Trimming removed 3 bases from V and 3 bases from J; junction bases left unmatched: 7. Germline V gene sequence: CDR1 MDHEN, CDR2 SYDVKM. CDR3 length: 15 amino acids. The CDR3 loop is CASSFKLAAYYEQYF. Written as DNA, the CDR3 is TGTGCCAGCAGTTTCAAACTAGCGGCCTACTACGAGCAGTACTTC.

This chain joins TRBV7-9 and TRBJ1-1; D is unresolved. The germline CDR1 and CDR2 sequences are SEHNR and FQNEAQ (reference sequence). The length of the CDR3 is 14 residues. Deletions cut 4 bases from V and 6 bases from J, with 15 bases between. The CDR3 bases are TGTGCCAGCAGCTACCCGACCGGAGGGCCTGAAGCTTTCTTT. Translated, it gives CASSYPTGGPEAFF.

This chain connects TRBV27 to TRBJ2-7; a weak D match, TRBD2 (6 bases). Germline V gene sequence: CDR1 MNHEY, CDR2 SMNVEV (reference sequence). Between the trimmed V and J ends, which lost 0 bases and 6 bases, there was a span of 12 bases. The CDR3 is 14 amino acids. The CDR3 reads CASSLSGGRSEQYF. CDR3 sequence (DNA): TGTGCCAGCAGTTTATCGGGGGGACGCTCCGAGCAGTACTTC.

CDR3 nucleotides: TGTGCCAGCAGTGCATTATCACGCCGGGACCGAGCTAACTATGGCTACACCTTC. Translated: CASSALSRRDRANYGYTF. This chain links TRBV28 with TRBJ1-2; tentative D call: TRBD1 (5 bases). Looked up from germline, CDR1 is MDHEN and CDR2 is SYDVKM. V gave up 5 bases and J gave up 0 bases, with 22 bases separating them. The CDR3 spans 18 residues.

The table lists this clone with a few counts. This CDR3 reads CASSFLGDYEQYF. CDR3 nucleotides: TGTGCCAGCAGCTTCCTCGGGGATTACGAGCAGTACTTC. The V and J genes are TRBV11-1 and TRBJ2-7, with D possibly matching TRBD2 (5 bases). The CDR3 sequence is 13 residues long. The germline V gene encodes CDR1 SGHAT and CDR2 FQDESV (reference sequence). Deletions cut 3 bases from V and 4 bases from J, with 10 bases between. Combining the CDR3 with reference TRBV11-1 and TRBJ2-7 gives the whole variable domain EAEVAQSPRYKITEKSQAVAFWCDPISGHATLYWYRQILGQGPELLVQFQDESVVDDSQLPKDRFSAERLKGVDSTLKIQPAELGDSAMYLCASSFLGDYEQYFGPGTRLTVT.

The CDR3 DNA follows: TGCGCCAGCAGCCAACAGAATGGACAGCCTAAAGCTTTCTTT. It encodes CASSQQNGQPKAFF. The V call is TRBV4-1, the J call TRBJ1-1; weak D call: TRBD1 (6 bases). This CDR3 region has 14 residues. CDR1 is MGHRA, CDR2 YSYEKL, per germline. The V end lost 2 bases, the J end lost 9 bases, and 16 bases lay between the germline ends.

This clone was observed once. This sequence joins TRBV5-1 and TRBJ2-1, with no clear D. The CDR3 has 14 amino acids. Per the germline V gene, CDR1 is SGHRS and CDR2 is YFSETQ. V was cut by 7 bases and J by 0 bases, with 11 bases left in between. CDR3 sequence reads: CASGRDYSYNEQFF. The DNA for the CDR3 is TGCGCCAGCGGAAGGGATTACTCCTACAATGAGCAGTTCTTC.

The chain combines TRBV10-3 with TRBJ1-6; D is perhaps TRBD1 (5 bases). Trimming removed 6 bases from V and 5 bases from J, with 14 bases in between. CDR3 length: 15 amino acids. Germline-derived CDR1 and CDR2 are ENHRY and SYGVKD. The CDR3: CAIRGTVLDNSPLHF. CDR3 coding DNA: TGTGCCATCAGGGGGACCGTCCTAGATAATTCACCCCTCCACTTT.

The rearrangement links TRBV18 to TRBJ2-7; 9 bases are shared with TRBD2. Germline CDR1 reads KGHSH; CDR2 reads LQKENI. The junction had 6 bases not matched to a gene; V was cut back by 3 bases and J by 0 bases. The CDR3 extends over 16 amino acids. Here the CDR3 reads CASSPRLADTSYEQYF. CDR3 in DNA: TGTGCCAGCTCACCTCGACTAGCGGACACCTCCTACGAGCAGTACTTC. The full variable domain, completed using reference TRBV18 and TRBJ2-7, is NAGVMQNPRHLVRRRGQEARLRCSPMKGHSHVYWYRQLPEEGLKFMVYLQKENIIDESGMPKERFSAEFPKEGPSILRIQQVVRGDSAAYFCASSPRLADTSYEQYFGPGTRLTVT.

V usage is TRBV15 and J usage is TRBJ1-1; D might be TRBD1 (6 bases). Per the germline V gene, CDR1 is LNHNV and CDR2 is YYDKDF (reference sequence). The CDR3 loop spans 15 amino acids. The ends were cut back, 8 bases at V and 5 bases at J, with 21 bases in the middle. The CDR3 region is CATLGQRGGRTEAFF. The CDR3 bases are TGTGCCACCCTAGGACAGCGCGGAGGGCGGACTGAAGCTTTCTTT.

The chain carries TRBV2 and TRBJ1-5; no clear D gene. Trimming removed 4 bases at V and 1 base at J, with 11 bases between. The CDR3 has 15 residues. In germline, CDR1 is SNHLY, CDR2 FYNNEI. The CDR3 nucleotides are TGTGCCAGCAGTGTCGAGGGTCTGAGCAATCAGCCCCAGCATTTT. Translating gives CASSVEGLSNQPQHF.

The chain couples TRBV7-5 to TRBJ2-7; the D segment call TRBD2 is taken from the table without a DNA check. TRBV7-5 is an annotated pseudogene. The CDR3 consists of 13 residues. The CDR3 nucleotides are TGTGTCAGAAGCTTTGACGCGGACTACGAGCAGTACTTC. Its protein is CVRSFDADYEQYF.

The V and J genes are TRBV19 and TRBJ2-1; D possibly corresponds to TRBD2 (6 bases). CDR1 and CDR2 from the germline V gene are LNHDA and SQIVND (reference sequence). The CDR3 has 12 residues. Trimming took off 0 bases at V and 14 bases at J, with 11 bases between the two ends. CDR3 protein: CASSIDLGEEFF. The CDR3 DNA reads TGTGCCAGTAGTATAGATTTAGGGGAGGAGTTCTTC.

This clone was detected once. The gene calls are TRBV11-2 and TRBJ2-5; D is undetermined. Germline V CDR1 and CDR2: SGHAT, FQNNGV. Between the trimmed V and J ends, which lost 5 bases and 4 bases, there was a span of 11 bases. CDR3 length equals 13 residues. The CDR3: CASSLKNRETQYF. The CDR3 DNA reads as TGTGCCAGCAGCCTCAAAAACAGAGAGACCCAGTACTTC.

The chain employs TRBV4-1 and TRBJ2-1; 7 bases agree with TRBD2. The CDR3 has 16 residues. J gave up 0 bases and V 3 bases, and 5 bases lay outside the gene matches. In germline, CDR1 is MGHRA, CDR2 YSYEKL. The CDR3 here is CASSQELASSYNEQFF. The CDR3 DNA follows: TGCGCCAGCAGCCAGGAACTAGCGAGCTCCTACAATGAGCAGTTCTTC.

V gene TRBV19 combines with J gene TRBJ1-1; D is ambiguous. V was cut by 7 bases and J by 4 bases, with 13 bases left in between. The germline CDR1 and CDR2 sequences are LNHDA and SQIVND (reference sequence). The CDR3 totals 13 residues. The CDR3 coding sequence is TGTGCCAGTACTCCCGAGGGCATCACTGAAGCTTTCTTT. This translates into CASTPEGITEAFF.

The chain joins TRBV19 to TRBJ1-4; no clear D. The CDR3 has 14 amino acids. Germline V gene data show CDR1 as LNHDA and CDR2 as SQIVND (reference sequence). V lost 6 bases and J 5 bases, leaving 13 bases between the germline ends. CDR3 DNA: TGTGCCAGTAGCCTAAGATCCACGAATGAAAAACTGTTTTTT. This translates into CASSLRSTNEKLFF.

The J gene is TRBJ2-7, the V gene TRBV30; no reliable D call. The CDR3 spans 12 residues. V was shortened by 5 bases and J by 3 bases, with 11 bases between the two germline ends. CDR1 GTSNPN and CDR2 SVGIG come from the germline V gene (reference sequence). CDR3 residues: CAWGRNDYEQYF. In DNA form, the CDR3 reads TGTGCCTGGGGTCGCAACGACTACGAGCAGTACTTC.

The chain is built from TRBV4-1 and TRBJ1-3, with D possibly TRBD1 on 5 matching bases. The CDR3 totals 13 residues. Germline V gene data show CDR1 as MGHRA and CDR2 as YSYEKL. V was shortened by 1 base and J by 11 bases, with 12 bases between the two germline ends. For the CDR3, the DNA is TGCGCCAGCAGCCAAGGGGGAGAGACAGCCATATATTTT. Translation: CASSQGGETAIYF.

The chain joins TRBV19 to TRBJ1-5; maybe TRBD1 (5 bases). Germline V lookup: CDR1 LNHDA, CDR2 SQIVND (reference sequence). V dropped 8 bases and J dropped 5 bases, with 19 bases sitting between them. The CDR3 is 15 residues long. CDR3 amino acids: CASSIGTRGHQPQHF. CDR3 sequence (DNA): TGTGCCAGTTCTATCGGGACTCGAGGGCATCAGCCCCAGCATTTT.

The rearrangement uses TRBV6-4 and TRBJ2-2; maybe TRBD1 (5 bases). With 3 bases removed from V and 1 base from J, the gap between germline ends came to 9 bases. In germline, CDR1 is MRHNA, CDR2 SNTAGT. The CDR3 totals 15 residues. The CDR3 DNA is TGTGCCAGCAGTGAAGGCAGGGTGAACACCGGGGAGCTGTTTTTT. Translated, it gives CASSEGRVNTGELFF.

CDR3 coding DNA: TGTGCCAGCAGCGCCGGACCGAGATCCGATGGGAAGCAGTACTTC. Translating gives CASSAGPRSDGKQYF. The rearrangement uses TRBV5-6 and TRBJ2-7, with unresolved D. Trimming removed 4 bases at V and 8 bases at J, with 22 bases between. Germline assignment: CDR1 SGHDT and CDR2 YYEEEE. CDR3 length equals 15 residues.

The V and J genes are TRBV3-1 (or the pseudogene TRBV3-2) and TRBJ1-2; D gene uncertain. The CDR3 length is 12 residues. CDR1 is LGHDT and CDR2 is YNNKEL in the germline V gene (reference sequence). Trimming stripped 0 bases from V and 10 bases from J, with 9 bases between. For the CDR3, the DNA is TGTGCCAGCAGCCAAGAACGCGCCTTCTACACCTTC. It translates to CASSQERAFYTF.